The 11 T cell receptor beta chains in this list originate from one sample, sequenced in a study of blood T cell repertoires in COVID-19. Measured with immunoSEQ multiplex PCR; TCRdb has only the in-frame clones, and not every one. The repertoire holds some 250,000 clones, with 87% as singletons. The specimen was peripheral blood. The origin of the receptors is a man in his sixties who had recovered from COVID-19.

The CDR3 DNA is TGCGCCAGCAGCTTAACTAGCGGACCATACAATGAGCAGTTCTTC. It specifies CASSLTSGPYNEQFF. The chain couples TRBV5-1 to TRBJ2-1, with 8 bases fitting TRBD2. V lost 2 bases, J lost 4 bases, and 5 bases stayed unmatched. This CDR3 has 15 residues. CDR1 is SGHRS, CDR2 YFSETQ, per germline.

Here the CDR3 reads CASSAPLDNEQFF. As DNA, the CDR3 is TGTGCCAGCAGTGCCCCTCTAGACAATGAGCAGTTCTTC. The chain is built from TRBV2 and TRBJ2-1; D gene unclear. The germline gives CDR1 SNHLY, CDR2 FYNNEI. This CDR3 comprises 13 residues. V lost 4 bases and J lost 5, with 9 bases in between.

This clone appeared once. This sequence joins TRBV6-1 and TRBJ2-7, with D perhaps TRBD1 (7 bases). V shed 1 base and J shed 6 bases, with 16 bases lying between them. The CDR3 sequence is 15 residues long. Germline V CDR1 and CDR2: MNHNS, SASEGT. Here the CDR3 reads CASSEGGTGQFEQYV. Written as DNA, the CDR3 is TGTGCCAGCAGTGAAGGCGGGACGGGACAGTTCGAGCAGTACGTC.

The rearrangement uses TRBV7-2 and TRBJ1-2; D perhaps matches TRBD1 (5 bases). The CDR3 runs 13 residues. Per the germline V gene, CDR1 is SGHTA and CDR2 is FQGNSA. V lost 11 bases, J lost 4 bases, and 17 bases lay in between. CDR3 sequence reads: CASTGGGLYGYTF. The CDR3, as DNA: TGTGCCTCGACCGGGGGGGGTCTCTATGGCTACACCTTC.

The CDR3 reads CASSPRDYNQPQHF. The CDR3 bases are TGTGCCAGCAGCCCACGGGACTACAATCAGCCCCAGCATTTT. The chain employs TRBV9 and TRBJ1-5; tentative D call: TRBD1 (5 bases). The CDR3 is 14 residues long. Germline-derived CDR1 and CDR2 are SGDLS and YYNGEE. The V and J ends lost 4 bases and 3 bases respectively, with 11 bases between them.

This clone was picked up one time. V usage is TRBV7-9 and J usage is TRBJ1-4, with D maybe TRBD1 (6 bases). The V end lost 3 bases, the J end lost 7 bases, and 12 bases lay between the germline ends. Germline CDR1 is SEHNR and CDR2 is FQNEAQ (reference sequence). The CDR3 length is 14 residues. This CDR3 reads CASSFIGGVEKLFF. CDR3 coding DNA: TGTGCCAGCAGCTTTATAGGGGGTGTTGAAAAACTGTTTTTT.

This clone occurred once. The chain employs TRBV28 and TRBJ1-5; 9 bases align to TRBD1. CDR1 and CDR2 from the germline V gene are MDHEN and SYDVKM. This CDR3 is built from 14 residues. The ends lost 5 bases at V and 7 bases at J; junction bases unmatched: 6. The CDR3 loop reads CASSITGGQQPQHF. In nucleotides, the CDR3 is TGTGCCAGCAGTATCACAGGGGGCCAACAGCCCCAGCATTTT.

This rearrangement joins TRBV24-1 to TRBJ2-2, with TRBD1 as a possible D gene (6 bases). This CDR3 is built from 13 residues. The V end was cut by 6 bases, the J end by 3 bases, with 7 bases between. CDR1 is KGHDR and CDR2 is SFDVKD in the germline V gene. For the CDR3, the DNA is TGTGCCACCAGTAACAGGGACACCGGGGAGCTGTTTTTT. This gives the protein CATSNRDTGELFF.

This clone was seen more than once but under ten times. The chain joins TRBV7-6 to TRBJ1-2; D may be TRBD1 (6 bases). The CDR3 spans 16 residues. Germline V gene lookup returns CDR1 SGHVS and CDR2 FNYEAQ. Trimming left V 2 bases short and J 3 bases short, with 16 bases between. This CDR3 reads CASSLRLGRGDYGYTF. The DNA of the CDR3 is TGTGCCAGCAGCTTAAGGTTAGGCAGGGGCGACTATGGCTACACCTTC.

The genes are TRBV2 and TRBJ1-2; 10 positions agree with TRBD1. The V gene's germline CDR1 is SNHLY and CDR2 FYNNEI. The length of the CDR3 is 12 residues. Trimming took 6 bases from V and 7 from J; bases not matched to a gene: 2. For the CDR3, the DNA is TGTGCCAGCAGGGGGGACAGGGGTGGCTACACCTTC. As protein: CASRGDRGGYTF.

This clone has only a few counts. The chain is built from TRBV9 and TRBJ1-5; D gene unclear. Trimming left V 4 bases short and J 4 bases short, with 12 bases between. This CDR3 contains 14 residues. CDR1 is SGDLS, CDR2 YYNGEE, per germline. The CDR3 DNA sequence: TGTGCCAGCAGCCCGGATCCGGGGAATCAGCCCCAGCATTTT. As protein: CASSPDPGNQPQHF.